This is a list of T cell receptor beta chains from one sample in a study of blood T cells in healthy people across ages. TCRdb re-called the 5' RACE reads through MiXCR, storing one row per CDR3 protein. Here the sample spans under 750,000 distinct CDR3 sequences, around half being singletons. Sequenced sample: blood. Every receptor here comes from a man older than 75 in good health. The CDR3 runs from the conserved cysteine through the conserved F or W. The order of the fields is clone size, J gene, V gene, CDR3 protein. Not every row has a clone size; where given, it reads once, few, many or a size class.

>NA|TRBJ1-2|TRBV20-1
CSATPRGSNYGYTF
>NA|TRBJ1-2|TRBV3-1
CASSQEGLRGWDGYTF
>many|TRBJ2-7|TRBV29-1
CSATRADTYEQYF
>few|TRBJ2-5|TRBV12-3/TRBV12-4
CASSLGLDETQYF
>once|TRBJ2-7|TRBV9
CASRGDNGEQYF
>NA|TRBJ2-5|TRBV3-1
CASSSGTYVEQYF
>NA|TRBJ2-3|TRBV6-6
CASMYGTITDTQYF
>NA|NA|TRBV12-3/TRBV12-4
CACSSTGARSYEQYF
>once|TRBJ2-5|TRBV19
CASSPGTSGYETQYF
>NA|NA|TRBV20-1
CSALDFLGAYEQYF
>few|TRBJ1-1|TRBV29-1
CTHGQGVGNTEAFF
>many|TRBJ1-2|TRBV6-6
CASSTDVGNYGYTF
>NA|TRBJ1-1|TRBV18
CASSPLSTENTEAFF
>few|TRBJ2-1|TRBV4-2
CASSQVSQANSYNEQFF
>NA|TRBJ2-1|TRBV7-2
CASSAGGVWYNEQFF
>NA|TRBJ1-1|TRBV7-6
CASSFTGGQTEAFF
>NA|TRBJ2-7|TRBV20-1
CSAREGQGGYEQYF
>NA|TRBJ2-5|TRBV20-1
CSARAPGQEETQYF
>NA|TRBJ2-1|TRBV29-1
CSVSLRDVISYEQFF
>NA|TRBJ2-1|TRBV7-2
CASSLGRGSSEQFF
>NA|TRBJ1-5|TRBV6-2/TRBV6-3
CASRSGTFDSNQPQHF
>NA|TRBJ2-2|TRBV12-3/TRBV12-4
CASSLLSGRAPGELFF
>NA|TRBJ2-7|TRBV6-5
CASSKGTGIYEQYF
>NA|NA|TRBV15
CATSRDQGGQETQYF
>once|TRBJ2-7|TRBV3-1
CASSRGLAESSYEQYF
>many|TRBJ2-3|TRBV7-2
CASSSAAARTRTDTQYF
>NA|TRBJ2-3|TRBV6-6
CASSPLKRGVSRTDTQYF
>few|TRBJ2-1|TRBV28
CASFRPGLYNEQFF
>NA|TRBJ2-7|TRBV6-2/TRBV6-3
CASSYGLRGVYEQYF
>NA|TRBJ2-3|TRBV30
CAWGAGVDTDTQYF
>NA|TRBJ2-3|TRBV4-1
CASSQVGVSTDTQYF
>NA|TRBJ1-1|TRBV4-1
CASSRRAPTEAFF
>NA|TRBJ2-2|TRBV6-1
CASNQYGTGGHNTGELFF
>NA|TRBJ2-7|TRBV7-9
CASSEPRTSGYEQYF
>once|TRBJ2-1|TRBV20-1
CSASQGGRGFFYNEQFF
>few|NA|TRBV4-3
CASSQGLARGGETQYF
>NA|TRBJ2-3|TRBV5-1
CASSLQLAPNTQYF
>NA|TRBJ2-3|TRBV20-1
CSAGADTQYF
>once|TRBJ2-1|TRBV6-6
CASSYMGFHNEQFF
>NA|TRBJ2-2|TRBV7-2
CASSWGPTGELFF
>NA|TRBJ2-1|TRBV10-3
CAISVAGDEQFF
>few|TRBJ1-5|TRBV7-2
CASSFRVGQPQHF
>NA|TRBJ1-2|TRBV12-3/TRBV12-4
CASSLGAEQINYGYTF
>NA|TRBJ2-6|TRBV4-1
CASSQEASGANVLTF
>NA|TRBJ1-2|TRBV7-2
CASSLARATTGYTF
>NA|TRBJ1-6|TRBV14
CASSQDFSSYNSPLHF
>few|TRBJ2-3|TRBV11-2
CASSLSLQGTTDTQYF
>NA|TRBJ2-1|TRBV18
CASSPIHRVQNNEQFF
>NA|TRBJ1-2|TRBV30
CAWSSKGTNYGYTF
>NA|TRBJ2-1|TRBV18
CASSRGSGSINEQFF
>NA|TRBJ2-3|TRBV12-3/TRBV12-4
CASSPPAGVSTDTQYF
>few|TRBJ2-7|TRBV4-1
CASSPYDRGYEQYF
>NA|TRBJ1-2|TRBV5-1
CASRTENYGYTF
>many|TRBJ2-5|TRBV24-1
CATSAGTAGTQYF
>NA|TRBJ2-7|TRBV5-1
CASSPLSGGDYEQYF
>NA|TRBJ2-3|TRBV27
CASRTDRGGTDTQYF
>many|TRBJ2-3|TRBV29-1
CSGLAGGTDTQYF
>few|TRBJ1-2|TRBV29-1
CSVDLAIGLRGYTF
>NA|TRBJ2-1|TRBV6-2/TRBV6-3
CASQKRGPSSYNEQFF
>few|TRBJ1-6|TRBV25-1
CASTGSQSIMDNSPLHF